This T cell receptor beta chain was sequenced for a study of blood T cell repertoires in COVID-19. Across the whole study: There were acute and convalescent COVID-19 samples, and they came from the United States, Italy and Spain. Sources were T cells, B-cell-depleted T cells, or PBMCs; the material itself was cDNA or gDNA.

After removal of 3 bases from V and 8 bases from J, the junction contained 13 bases not matched to a gene. Germline CDR1 and CDR2: SGDLS and YYNGEE. This CDR3 contains 17 residues. Sequencing used immunoSEQ multiplex PCR; TCRdb keeps in-frame clones, though not all of them. Of 98,000 or so clones listed, roughly 86% are singletons. The origin of this receptor is a woman aged 60-75 years in a cohort sampled during active or convalescent COVID-19. The sequencing input was peripheral blood. The J gene is TRBJ2-1, the V gene TRBV9; 11 positions agree with TRBD2. Written as DNA, the CDR3 is TGTGCCAGCAGCGAAGGACTAGCGGGTACCTGGGCGGATGAGCAGTTCTTC. It yields the protein CASSEGLAGTWADEQFF.